A selection of T cell receptor beta chains follows, all from one sample in a study of control samples from healthy donors and cancer patients. Assay: immunoSEQ multiplex PCR; the TCRdb copy retains only in-frame clones and omits some. The repertoire holds approximately 50,000 clones, with approximately 90% as singletons. The sequencing input was PBMCs. The receptors come from a man aged 55 to 70 with head and neck cancer. The conserved cysteine and the conserved F or W are not part of the CDR3 here.

J gene: TRBJ2-2
V gene: TRBV5-4
CDR3 protein: ASSPAAGATNTGELF

J gene: TRBJ1-2
V gene: TRBV28
CDR3 protein: ATLASRDRVRGYT

J gene: TRBJ2-5
V gene: TRBV10-3
CDR3 protein: AISSGETQY

J gene: TRBJ2-7
V gene: TRBV7-2
CDR3 protein: ASSFFQGDSYEQY

J gene: TRBJ1-1
V gene: TRBV30
CDR3 protein: AWTWNTEAF

J gene: TRBJ2-7
V gene: TRBV15
CDR3 protein: ATSRDFSDLGSYEQY

J gene: TRBJ2-6
V gene: TRBV30
CDR3 protein: AWDQSSGANVLT

J gene: TRBJ1-5
V gene: TRBV10-3
CDR3 protein: AISESIQGMGQPQH

J gene: TRBJ2-1
V gene: TRBV6-5
CDR3 protein: ASSSGQGEGEQF

J gene: TRBJ2-2
V gene: TRBV28
CDR3 protein: ASSFKRQGNTGELF

J gene: TRBJ1-5
V gene: TRBV6-5
CDR3 protein: ASSLGLPRNQPQH

J gene: TRBJ2-2
V gene: TRBV6-4
CDR3 protein: ASSRVQGATGELF

J gene: TRBJ2-5
V gene: TRBV6-5
CDR3 protein: ASSPPGQQETQY

J gene: TRBJ2-7
V gene: TRBV6-2/TRBV6-3
CDR3 protein: ASSPLQDLAGGYEQY

J gene: TRBJ2-3
V gene: TRBV29-1
CDR3 protein: SVAGGPTDTQY